This T cell receptor beta chain was captured by sequencing in a study of response to subunit inactivated influenza vaccine. MiXCR was run by TCRdb on the RT-PCR reads, yielding one entry per CDR3 protein. The top ten hold 7.5% to 10% of the sample, which has about 240,000 distinct CDR3 sequences, more than 10% seen once. Points from the study as a whole: Seasonal influenza vaccination, on each occasion, was suggested by the authors to recruit few new T cells.

In the case of this clonotype: Its target is unknown.

Here the sequenced sample was non-naive T cells sorted from PBMCs, taken roughly 2 weeks before vaccination. This clonotype was obtained from a man between 50 and 59 years old who received an inactivated influenza vaccine.

The CDR3 coding sequence is TGTGCCTGGAGCCTGGGACACGACTACGAGCAGTACTTC. Encoded protein: CAWSLGHDYEQYF. The chain uses TRBV30 and TRBJ2-7; possibly TRBD1 for D (6 bases). The CDR3 loop spans 13 amino acids. V lost 3 bases, J lost 3 bases, and 12 bases lay in between. CDR1 is GTSNPN, CDR2 SVGIG, per germline (reference sequence).